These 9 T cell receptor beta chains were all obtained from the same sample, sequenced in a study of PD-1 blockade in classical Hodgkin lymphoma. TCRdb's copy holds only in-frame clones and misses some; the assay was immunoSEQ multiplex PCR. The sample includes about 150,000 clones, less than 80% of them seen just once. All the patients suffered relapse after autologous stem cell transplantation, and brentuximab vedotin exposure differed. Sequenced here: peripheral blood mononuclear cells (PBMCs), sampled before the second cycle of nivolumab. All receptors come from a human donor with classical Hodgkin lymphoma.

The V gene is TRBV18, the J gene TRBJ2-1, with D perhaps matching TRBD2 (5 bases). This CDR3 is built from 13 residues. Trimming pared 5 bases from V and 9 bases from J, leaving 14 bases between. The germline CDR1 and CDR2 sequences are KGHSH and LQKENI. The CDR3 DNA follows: TGTGCCAGCTCAGACGGTCCGGGAAGTGAGCAGTTCTTC. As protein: CASSDGPGSEQFF.

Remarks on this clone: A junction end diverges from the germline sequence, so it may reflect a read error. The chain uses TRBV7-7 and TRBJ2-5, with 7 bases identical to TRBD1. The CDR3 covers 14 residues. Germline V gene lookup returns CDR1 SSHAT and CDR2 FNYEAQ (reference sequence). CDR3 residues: CASSRRQGRETQYF. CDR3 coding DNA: TGTGCTAGCAGCAGACGACAGGGTCGAGAGACCCAGTACTTC.

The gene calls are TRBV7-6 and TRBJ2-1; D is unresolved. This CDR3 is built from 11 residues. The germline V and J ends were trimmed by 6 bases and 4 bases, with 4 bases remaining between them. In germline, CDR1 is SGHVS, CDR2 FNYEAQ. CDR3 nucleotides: TGTGCCAGCAGTGAATACAATGAGCAGTTCTTC. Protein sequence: CASSEYNEQFF.

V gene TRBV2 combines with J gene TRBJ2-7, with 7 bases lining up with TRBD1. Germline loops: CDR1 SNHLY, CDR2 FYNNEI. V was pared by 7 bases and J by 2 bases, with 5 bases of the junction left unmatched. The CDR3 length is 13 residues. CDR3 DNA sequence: TGTGCCAGCAATAAAGGGACAGCCTACGAGCAGTACTTC. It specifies CASNKGTAYEQYF.

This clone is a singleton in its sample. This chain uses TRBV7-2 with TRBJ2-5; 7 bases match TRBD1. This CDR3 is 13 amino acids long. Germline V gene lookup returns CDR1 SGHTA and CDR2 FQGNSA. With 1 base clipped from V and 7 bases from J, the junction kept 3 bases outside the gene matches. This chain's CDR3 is CASSLEGAVTQYF. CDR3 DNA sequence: TGTGCCAGCAGCTTAGAGGGGGCTGTGACCCAGTACTTC.

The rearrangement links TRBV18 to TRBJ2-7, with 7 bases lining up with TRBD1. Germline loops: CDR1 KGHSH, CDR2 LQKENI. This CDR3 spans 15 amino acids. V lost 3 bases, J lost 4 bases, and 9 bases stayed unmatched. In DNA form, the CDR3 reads TGTGCCAGCTCACCGGGGACAGTCCAGCATTACGAGCAGTACTTC. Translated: CASSPGTVQHYEQYF.

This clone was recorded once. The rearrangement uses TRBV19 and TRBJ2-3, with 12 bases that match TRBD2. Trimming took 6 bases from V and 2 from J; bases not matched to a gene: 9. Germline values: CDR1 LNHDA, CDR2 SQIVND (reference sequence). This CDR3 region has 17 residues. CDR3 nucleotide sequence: TGTGCCAGTAGCACCTCCAGGACTAGCGGGGACACAGATACGCAGTATTTT. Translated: CASSTSRTSGDTDTQYF. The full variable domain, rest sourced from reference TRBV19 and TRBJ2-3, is DGGITQSPKYLFRKEGQNVTLSCEQNLNHDAMYWYRQDPGQGLRLIYYSQIVNDFQKGDIAEGYSVSREKKESFPLTVTSAQKNPTAFYLCASSTSRTSGDTDTQYFGPGTRLTVL.

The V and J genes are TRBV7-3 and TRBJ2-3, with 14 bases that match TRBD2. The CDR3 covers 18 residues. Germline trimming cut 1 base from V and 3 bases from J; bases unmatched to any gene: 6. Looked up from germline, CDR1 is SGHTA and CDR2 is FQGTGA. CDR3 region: CASSLIGLAGGLTDTQYF. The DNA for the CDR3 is TGTGCCAGCAGCTTAATCGGACTAGCGGGGGGACTAACAGATACGCAGTATTTT.

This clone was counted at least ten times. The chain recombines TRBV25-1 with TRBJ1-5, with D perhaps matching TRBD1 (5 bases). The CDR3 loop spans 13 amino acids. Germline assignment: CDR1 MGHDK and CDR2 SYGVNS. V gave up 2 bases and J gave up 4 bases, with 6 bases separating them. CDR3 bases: TGTGCCAGCAGTGAAGCAGGGAATCAGCCCCAGCATTTT. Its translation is CASSEAGNQPQHF.